These 30 T cell receptor beta chains were sequenced from one sample in a study of blood T cell repertoires in COVID-19. Repertoires were generated with immunoSEQ multiplex PCR, while TCRdb's copy carries only in-frame clones and drops some. Among some 270,000 clones listed, 65% to 90% were seen once. Sequencing input: PBMCs or T cells enriched from blood (not recorded which). The receptors here all came from a woman aged 45 to 65 with acute COVID-19.

V is TRBV7-8 and J is TRBJ1-3; D call uncertain. The CDR3 runs 15 residues. Trimming removed 0 bases from V and 0 bases from J, with 6 bases in between. Germline V gene data show CDR1 as SGHVS and CDR2 as FQNEAQ. The CDR3 sequence is CASSLAAVSGNTIYF. For the CDR3, the DNA is TGTGCCAGCAGCTTAGCGGCAGTCTCTGGAAACACCATATATTTT.

The CDR3 DNA is TGTGCCAGCAGTTTCCAGGGGACTGGAAACACCATATATTTT. Its protein is CASSFQGTGNTIYF. The J gene is TRBJ1-3, the V gene TRBV6-5; TRBD1 is a possible D gene (6 bases). The CDR3 extends over 14 amino acids. V was trimmed by 4 bases and J by 2 bases, leaving 9 bases between them. Germline loops: CDR1 MNHEY, CDR2 SVGAGI.

The gene calls are TRBV29-1 and TRBJ1-2; the D gene is possibly TRBD1 (6 bases). V was pared by 7 bases and J by 4 bases, with 22 bases between. This CDR3 contains 15 residues. CDR1 is SQVTM and CDR2 is ANQGSEA in the germline V gene. The DNA of the CDR3 is TGCAGCGCAACGGGTGAGGCAGGGGATCGCTATGGCTACACCTTC. This codes for CSATGEAGDRYGYTF.

The chain combines TRBV23-1 with TRBJ1-3; the D is unclear. TRBV23-1 is known as an ORF, though its function is uncertain. Trimming took off 3 bases at V and 2 bases at J, with 8 bases between the two ends. CDR3 size: 14 residues. The CDR3 loop reads CASSHESAGNTIYF. CDR3 nucleotide sequence: TGCGCCAGCAGTCACGAGAGTGCTGGAAACACCATATATTTT.

V is TRBV3-1 (or the pseudogene TRBV3-2) and J is TRBJ1-2; D unclear. CDR1 and CDR2 from the germline V gene are LGHDT and YNNKEL (reference sequence). V lost 0 bases and J lost 2, with 7 bases in between. There are 14 residues in the CDR3. The DNA of the CDR3 is TGTGCCAGCAGCCAAGAAACCCTAAACTATGGCTACACCTTC. This gives the protein CASSQETLNYGYTF.

The chain carries TRBV7-3 and TRBJ2-5; D not certain. Germline CDR1 reads SGHTA; CDR2 reads FQGTGA. The V end lost 2 bases, the J end lost 5 bases, and 12 bases lay between the germline ends. CDR3 length: 14 amino acids. CDR3 nucleotides: TGTGCCAGCAGCTTAGGTTTGAGTCCGGAGACCCAGTACTTC. Its protein is CASSLGLSPETQYF.

This clone came up a few times. The rearrangement joins TRBV7-9 to TRBJ2-3; 9 bases map to TRBD2. The V gene end was trimmed by 0 bases and the J gene end by 6 bases; junction bases not matched to a gene: 4. The CDR3 loop spans 15 amino acids. Germline V gene lookup returns CDR1 SEHNR and CDR2 FQNEAQ (reference sequence). CDR3 sequence: CASSLALAGIDTQYF. CDR3 in DNA: TGTGCCAGCAGCTTAGCGCTAGCGGGGATCGATACGCAGTATTTT.

The CDR3 here is CASSPRLAGGIQGNEQFF. In nucleotides, the CDR3 is TGTGCCAGCTCACCGCGGCTAGCGGGGGGTATTCAAGGGAATGAGCAGTTCTTC. The V gene is TRBV18, the J gene TRBJ2-1; 11 bases fit TRBD2. The germline CDR1 and CDR2 sequences are KGHSH and LQKENI. Trimming took 3 bases from V and 7 from J; bases not matched to a gene: 14. The CDR3 consists of 18 residues.

The J gene is TRBJ2-2, the V gene TRBV10-1; D gene uncertain. The CDR3 is made up of 14 amino acids. V lost 0 bases to trimming and J lost 2 bases, with 4 bases between them. Germline CDR1 and CDR2: WNHNN and SYGVQD (reference sequence). The CDR3, as DNA: TGCGCCAGCAGTGAGTCCTCCAACACCGGGGAGCTGTTTTTT. Its protein product is CASSESSNTGELFF.

This clone was picked up one time. The chain combines TRBV7-2 with TRBJ1-1; D perhaps matches TRBD1 (6 bases). Trimming took 4 bases from V and 0 from J, leaving 12 bases between them. The CDR3 has 15 residues. CDR1 SGHTA and CDR2 FQGNSA come from the germline V gene. CDR3 protein: CASSSVGQMNTEAFF. The CDR3 DNA follows: TGTGCCAGCAGCTCCGTTGGACAGATGAACACTGAAGCTTTCTTT.

The genes are TRBV7-2 and TRBJ1-4; no reliable D call. In germline, CDR1 is SGHTA, CDR2 FQGNSA. The CDR3 covers 14 residues. V shed 5 bases and J shed 0 bases, with 7 bases lying between them. The DNA for the CDR3 is TGTGCCAGCAGCCTATCGACAACTAATGAAAAACTGTTTTTT. It is translated as CASSLSTTNEKLFF. Complete variable domain (other parts from reference TRBV7-2 and TRBJ1-4): GAGVSQSPSNKVTEKGKDVELRCDPISGHTALYWYRQSLGQGLEFLIYFQGNSAPDKSGLPSDRFSAERTGGSVSTLTIQRTQQEDSAVYLCASSLSTTNEKLFFGSGTQLSVL.

The chain is built from TRBV9 and TRBJ1-5, with D unclear. CDR3 length: 15 residues. CDR1 is SGDLS and CDR2 is YYNGEE in the germline V gene. V lost 2 bases and J lost 3, with 12 bases in between. The CDR3 spells CASSVGSAFNQPQHF. In nucleotides, the CDR3 is TGTGCCAGCAGCGTTGGCAGCGCTTTCAATCAGCCCCAGCATTTT.

CDR3 sequence reads: CASSLGTGMNTEAFF. CDR3 sequence (DNA): TGTGCCAGCAGCTTAGGGACAGGGATGAACACTGAAGCTTTCTTT. The chain links TRBV7-9 to TRBJ1-1, with 8 bases identical to TRBD1. The CDR3 totals 15 residues. V gave up 1 base and J gave up 0 bases; unmatched junction bases: 1. Germline CDR1 and CDR2: SEHNR and FQNEAQ (reference sequence). Full variable domain (outside the CDR3, taken from reference TRBV7-9 and TRBJ1-1): DTGVSQNPRHKITKRGQNVTFRCDPISEHNRLYWYRQTLGQGPEFLTYFQNEAQLEKSRLLSDRFSAERPKGSFSTLEIQRTEQGDSAMYLCASSLGTGMNTEAFFGQGTRLTVV.

There are a few counts of this clone. The chain is built from TRBV14 and TRBJ1-3; D not certain. The CDR3 sequence is 14 residues long. Germline CDR1 reads SGHDN; CDR2 reads FVKESK. The V end was cut by 1 base, the J end by 0 bases, with 4 bases between. The DNA of the CDR3 is TGTGCCAGCAGCCAAGTTAGCTCTGGAAACACCATATATTTT. This codes for CASSQVSSGNTIYF.

The chain is built from TRBV12-3 or TRBV12-4 and TRBJ1-1; unclear D gene. V was clipped by 10 bases and J by 1 base, with 13 bases between them. The CDR3 consists of 13 residues. The CDR3 DNA is TGTGCCATCCTATCTGGTTCGAACACTGAAGCTTTCTTT. It is translated as CAILSGSNTEAFF.

CDR3 nucleotides: TGTGCCTGGAGGGTTCTTGCGGGACAGGGTCTAAGAGAGACCCAGTACTTC. Its protein product is CAWRVLAGQGLRETQYF. The chain is built from TRBV30 and TRBJ2-5; 9 nucleotides agree with TRBD1. The V segment lost 3 bases and the J segment 4 bases; nucleotides outside the gene matches: 15. Germline-derived CDR1 and CDR2 are GTSNPN and SVGIG (reference sequence). The CDR3 length is 17 residues.

This chain links TRBV23-1 with TRBJ1-1, with no clear D. TRBV23-1 counts as an open reading frame of uncertain function. The CDR3 is 15 residues long. Trimming shortened V by 7 bases and J by 4 bases, and 19 bases separated the two germline ends. In DNA form, the CDR3 reads TGCGCCAGCACCCTACCCCAGCCACGGAGCACTGAAGCTTTCTTT. This gives the protein CASTLPQPRSTEAFF.

The chain joins TRBV7-2 to TRBJ1-6; D is possibly TRBD1 (6 bases). CDR3 size: 18 residues. Trimming left V 7 bases short and J 0 bases short, with 19 bases between. In germline, CDR1 is SGHTA, CDR2 FQGNSA. Written as DNA, the CDR3 is TGTGCCAGCACCTTTGGTGCCAGGGGAAGCTCCTATAATTCACCCCTCCACTTT. Its translation: CASTFGARGSSYNSPLHF.

The rearrangement joins TRBV11-1 to TRBJ1-1, with D uncertain. The ends were cut back, 5 bases at V and 4 bases at J, with 8 bases in the middle. Germline V gene sequence: CDR1 SGHAT, CDR2 FQDESV (reference sequence). The CDR3 sequence is 12 residues long. The DNA for the CDR3 is TGTGCCAGCAGCCTTCTAAGCACTGAAGCTTTCTTT. It is translated as CASSLLSTEAFF.

This clone was picked up one time. This chain uses TRBV18 with TRBJ1-4; D possibly corresponds to TRBD1 (5 bases). CDR1 and CDR2 (germline): KGHSH, LQKENI. This CDR3 region has 16 residues. V lost 2 bases, J lost 7 bases, and 17 bases lay in between. DNA for the CDR3: TGTGCCAGCTCACCAGATTTAGGGGTCGGGAGTGAAAAACTGTTTTTT. It codes for CASSPDLGVGSEKLFF.

The chain combines TRBV12-2 with TRBJ1-2; TRBD1 is taken as the D call from the table, unchecked against the DNA. TRBV12-2 is annotated as a pseudogene. This CDR3 region has 17 residues. Here the CDR3 DNA reads TGTGCAAGTCGCTTAGCGACCAATAGGGGCCCTAACTATGGCTACACCTTC. Translating gives CASRLATNRGPNYGYTF.

The CDR3 reads CASSWGQGYEQYF. The CDR3 DNA is TGTGCCAGCAGCTGGGGACAGGGCTACGAGCAGTACTTC. V usage is TRBV7-8 and J usage is TRBJ2-7, with 9 bases matching TRBD1. J gave up 3 bases and V 4 bases, and 1 base lay outside the gene matches. Germline loops: CDR1 SGHVS, CDR2 FQNEAQ. The CDR3 runs 13 residues.

Points on this clone: The same CDR3 arises from other DNA sequences in this sample as well. The rearrangement links TRBV30 to TRBJ1-1; TRBD1 might be the D (5 bases). Germline loops: CDR1 GTSNPN, CDR2 SVGIG (reference sequence). Trimming removed 4 bases at V and 4 bases at J, with 10 bases between. The CDR3 length is 12 residues. Here the CDR3 DNA reads TGTGCCTGGAAAAGGGGAGGCACTGAAGCTTTCTTT. Translation: CAWKRGGTEAFF.

The chain combines TRBV4-1 with TRBJ1-5, with 8 bases that match TRBD1. The CDR3 has 15 residues. The germline V gene encodes CDR1 MGHRA and CDR2 YSYEKL. J lost 5 bases, V lost 2 bases, and 5 bases had no gene match. The CDR3 DNA is TGCGCCAGCAGCCAAAACGACAGGGGTTATCAGCCCCAGCATTTT. It specifies CASSQNDRGYQPQHF.

J is TRBJ1-3 and V is TRBV25-1; 7 bases line up with TRBD1. V gave up 10 bases and J gave up 3 bases; unmatched junction bases: 12. This CDR3 has 15 amino acids. Looked up from germline, CDR1 is MGHDK and CDR2 is SYGVNS. CDR3 sequence: CATEGTTGDGNTIYF. As DNA, the CDR3 is TGTGCCACCGAAGGGACCACAGGGGATGGAAACACCATATATTTT.

A single count supports this clone. The chain carries TRBV19 and TRBJ2-3; TRBD2 matches 9 bases. The ends lost 5 bases at V and 4 bases at J; junction bases unmatched: 10. This CDR3 has 16 amino acids. Germline CDR1 reads LNHDA; CDR2 reads SQIVND (reference sequence). CDR3 nucleotides: TGTGCCAGTAGTTCCCCTTCGCGGGGGGGGTCAGATACGCAGTATTTT. Encoded protein: CASSSPSRGGSDTQYF.

Comment on this clone: Compared with germline, one end of the junction differs, possibly owing to a read error. The V gene is TRBV30, the J gene TRBJ1-2; 9 nucleotides align to TRBD1. Per the germline V gene, CDR1 is GTSNPN and CDR2 is SVGIG (reference sequence). The CDR3 sequence is 14 residues long. The CDR3 loop reads CAWSATGTGTGSTF. CDR3 nucleotide sequence: TGTGCCTGGAGTGCGACCGGGACAGGGACCGGCTCCACCTTC.

Of note for this clone: At one end the junction does not follow the germline gene, possibly because of a read error. The chain links TRBV7-7 to TRBJ1-1, with D hard to call. Germline CDR1 SSHAT, CDR2 FNYEAQ (reference sequence). The CDR3 extends over 13 amino acids. CDR3 nucleotide sequence: TGTGCTAGCAGCTTCGGGGAGAACACTGAAGCTTTCTTT. Amino acid sequence: CASSFGENTEAFF.

Points on this clone: The junction does not match germline at one end; this may be a read error. The rearrangement uses TRBV12-3 or TRBV12-4 and TRBJ2-7; D gene unclear. The CDR3 has 11 amino acids. As DNA, the CDR3 is TGTGCCAGCAGTTTCTCCCACGAGCAGTACTTC. It specifies CASSFSHEQYF.

The V call is TRBV9, the J call TRBJ1-1; 7 positions match TRBD1. V gave up 0 bases and J gave up 5 bases; unmatched junction bases: 4. Germline CDR1 is SGDLS and CDR2 is YYNGEE. CDR3 length equals 14 residues. CDR3 nucleotides: TGTGCCAGCAGCGTAGAGGGCAGGGGGACTGAAGCTTTCTTT. It is translated as CASSVEGRGTEAFF.